Here is one TCR beta chain with its context. Sequencing used immunoSEQ multiplex PCR; TCRdb keeps in-frame clones, though not all of them. Of fewer than 30,000 clones listed, about nine tenths were seen once; the top ten hold more than 6.5%. The record originates from a study of T cell changes during pregnancy in multiple sclerosis. The TCR sequence derives from a female donor with multiple sclerosis, enrolled in a pregnancy study. The sample here was CD8+ T cells from peripheral blood mononuclear cells, taken in the second trimester of pregnancy.

The CDR3 is CASSLSAGGVNEQFF. In DNA form, the CDR3 reads TGTGCCAGCAGCTTGTCTGCGGGGGGGGTCAATGAGCAGTTCTTC. The gene calls are TRBV11-2 and TRBJ2-1; 9 nucleotides match TRBD2. Germline CDR1 and CDR2: SGHAT and FQNNGV. V lost 3 bases and J lost 6; bases outside the gene matches: 6. CDR3 length equals 15 residues.